This T cell receptor beta chain was sequenced during a study of blood T cell repertoires in COVID-19. Study at large: The analysed material was cDNA or gDNA that came from T cells, B-cell-depleted T cells, or PBMCs.

Repertoires were generated with immunoSEQ multiplex PCR, while TCRdb's copy carries only in-frame clones and drops some. The sample holds tens of thousands of clones, 70% to 90% seen once. Germline V gives CDR1 LGHDT, CDR2 YNNKEL (reference sequence). The germline V and J ends were trimmed by 0 bases and 7 bases, with 10 bases remaining between them. The CDR3 is 13 residues long. The receptor comes from a man in his 60s with acute or convalescent COVID-19. Sequenced material: peripheral blood. The chain links TRBV3-1 (or the pseudogene TRBV3-2) to TRBJ2-7; D remains unclear. CDR3 region: CASSQDPSSEQYF. The DNA for the CDR3 is TGTGCCAGCAGCCAAGACCCCAGTTCAGAGCAGTACTTC.